The rows below give T cell receptor beta chains drawn from one sample of a study of blood T cell repertoires in COVID-19. The table came from immunoSEQ multiplex PCR; TCRdb's copy has only in-frame clones and leaves some out. The data contain hundreds of thousands of clones, more than 75% of them seen just once; the ten biggest clones take up under 2.5%. Sequenced sample: PBMCs or T cells enriched from blood (not recorded which). These receptors were obtained from a woman aged 55-69 years in a cohort exposed to, infected with or recovered from COVID-19 (not recorded which). Both conserved end residues are part of each CDR3. Fields, in order: CDR3 length, D gene, V gene, clone size, J gene, CDR3 protein, CDR3 DNA. The D gene is left open where the match is weak. Expanded clones get a size class; other rows say once, few or many, or leave the size out.

13	.	TRBV5-1	once	TRBJ2-7	CASSLAEGYEQYF	TGCGCCAGCAGCTTGGCCGAGGGCTACGAGCAGTACTTC
15	.	TRBV9	few	TRBJ2-6	CASSVVGRGANVLTF	TGTGCCAGCAGCGTAGTGGGGCGAGGGGCCAACGTCCTGACTTTC
15	TRBD2	TRBV19	.	TRBJ2-7	CASSTRTSGSYEQYF	TGTGCCAGTAGTACCCGGACTAGCGGCTCCTACGAGCAGTACTTC
16	TRBD1	TRBV9	.	TRBJ1-3	CASSARTGEFGNTIYF	TGTGCCAGCAGCGCGAGGACAGGGGAATTTGGAAACACCATATATTTT
13	TRBD1	TRBV6-5	.	TRBJ2-1	CASKRGPTGEQFF	TGTGCCAGCAAAAGGGGGCCTACGGGGGAGCAGTTCTTC
18	TRBD1	TRBV10-2	.	TRBJ2-5	CASSDRDRVPLHQETQYF	TGCGCCAGCAGTGACCGGGACAGGGTACCTCTTCACCAAGAGACCCAGTACTTC
15	.	TRBV11-1	once	TRBJ2-1	CASSFLLVAYNEQFF	TGTGCCAGCAGCTTTCTTCTAGTAGCCTACAATGAGCAGTTCTTC
13	.	TRBV7-3	.	TRBJ2-1	CASSTGGRNEQFF	TGTGCCAGCAGCACCGGAGGGCGCAATGAGCAGTTCTTC
12	.	TRBV10-3	.	TRBJ2-3	CAISESMDTQYF	TGTGCCATCAGTGAGTCTATGGATACGCAGTATTTT
14	TRBD1	TRBV7-9	.	TRBJ1-1	CASSKDRGGTEAFF	TGTGCCAGCAGCAAGGACAGGGGGGGCACTGAAGCTTTCTTT
12	.	TRBV2	.	TRBJ2-2	CASSRNTGELFF	TGTGCCAGCAGCCGGAACACCGGGGAGCTGTTTTTT
13	TRBD1	TRBV19	once	TRBJ2-2	CASMGTGGGELFF	TGTGCCAGTATGGGAACAGGGGGCGGGGAGCTGTTTTTT
17	TRBD1	TRBV18	.	TRBJ1-5	CASSLRSLGQGYQPQHF	TGTGCCAGCTCACTCCGGTCCTTAGGACAGGGGTATCAGCCCCAGCATTTT
16	TRBD2	TRBV27	.	TRBJ2-7	CASSFPPLAASYEQYF	TGTGCCAGCAGTTTTCCCCCCCTAGCGGCATCCTACGAGCAGTACTTC
14	.	TRBV7-9	.	TRBJ2-7	CASSRAGETREQYF	TGTGCCAGCAGTCGAGCAGGGGAAACACGAGAGCAGTACTTC
15	.	TRBV18	once	TRBJ2-7	CASSPPNGITYEQYF	TGTGCCAGCTCACCACCGAACGGGATCACCTACGAGCAGTACTTC
13	TRBD1	TRBV30	.	TRBJ1-1	CAWSKTGITEAFF	TGTGCCTGGAGCAAGACAGGGATCACTGAAGCTTTCTTT
18	TRBD1	TRBV3-1/TRBV3-2	.	TRBJ1-3	CASSLHRRTGPSGNTIYF	TGTGCCAGCAGCCTACATAGAAGGACAGGCCCTTCTGGAAACACCATATATTTT
15	.	TRBV28	.	TRBJ2-1	CASTPETVVYNEQFF	TGTGCCAGCACCCCCGAGACAGTTGTCTACAATGAGCAGTTCTTC
15	TRBD1	TRBV19	.	TRBJ1-5	CASSRDRGGNQPQHF	TGTGCCAGTAGTAGGGACAGGGGAGGCAATCAGCCCCAGCATTTT
14	.	TRBV27	.	TRBJ1-1	CASSSLISGTEAFF	TGTGCCAGCAGTTCCCTAATTAGTGGCACTGAAGCTTTCTTT
14	TRBD2	TRBV7-2	.	TRBJ2-1	CASSPGLASFEQFF	TGTGCCAGCAGCCCTGGACTAGCGTCGTTTGAGCAGTTCTTC
15	TRBD1	TRBV19	few	TRBJ1-5	CASNLLDRDNQPQHF	TGTGCCAGTAATCTTCTTGACAGGGACAATCAGCCCCAGCATTTT
14	.	TRBV14	.	TRBJ2-5	CASSQVRGKETQYF	TGTGCCAGCAGCCAAGTTCGAGGAAAAGAGACCCAGTACTTC
14	.	TRBV15	.	TRBJ1-6	CATSRPSGFSPLHF	TGTGCCACCAGCAGGCCGTCAGGGTTTTCACCCCTCCACTTT
14	.	TRBV14	.	TRBJ2-1	CASSEFSKTNEQFF	TGTGCCAGCAGTGAGTTTAGCAAGACCAATGAGCAGTTCTTC
16	.	TRBV5-6	.	TRBJ2-7	CASSLVGRSSPREQYF	TGTGCCAGCAGCTTGGTGGGTCGTAGCAGCCCTCGGGAGCAGTACTTC